A selection of T cell receptor beta chains follows, all from one sample in a study of cytomegalovirus exposure and HLA in healthy donors. Libraries were prepared by immunoSEQ multiplex PCR; TCRdb keeps only in-frame clonotypes and omits some of them. Of fewer than 350,000 clones detected, roughly 89% appear once; the ten largest clones hold 2% to 3%. Sequenced: PBMCs. These receptors were obtained from a young woman in good health and CMV-seronegative. The CDR3 runs from the conserved cysteine through the conserved F or W. The D gene is left open where the match is weak. Expanded clones are given a class, and other clones once, few, many or no size at all.

-	TRBV18	TRBJ1-2	-	TGTGCCAGCTCACCAGAAAGCCTATTCCCTTACTATGGCTACACCTTC	CASSPESLFPYYGYTF
-	TRBV15	TRBJ2-2	-	TGTGCCACCAGCAGGGGGGCTGAGGTTACCGGGGAGCTGTTTTTT	CATSRGAEVTGELFF
-	TRBV6-6	TRBJ2-7	TRBD1	TGTGCCAGCAGTTACTCCGGGCAGACAGGGAAGCACTTC	CASSYSGQTGKHF
once	TRBV19	TRBJ1-1	TRBD1	TGTGCCAGTAGTACCCGGACAGGGTCTGAAGCTTTCTTT	CASSTRTGSEAFF
-	TRBV9	TRBJ1-6	-	TGTGCCAGCAGCCCTACTAATAATTCACCCCTCCACTTT	CASSPTNNSPLHF
-	TRBV28	TRBJ1-5	-	TGTGCCAGCAGTTTTTCCATGAGCAATCAGCCCCAGCATTTT	CASSFSMSNQPQHF
-	TRBV30	TRBJ1-3	-	TGTGCCTGGAGTGGCCGGACTTGGGGTGGAAACACCATATATTTT	CAWSGRTWGGNTIYF
-	TRBV5-4	TRBJ2-4	TRBD2	TGTGCCAGCAGCCCAGGACTAGCGGAAGCCAAAAACATTCAGTACTTC	CASSPGLAEAKNIQYF
-	TRBV5-4	TRBJ2-3	TRBD2	TGTGCCAGCTCCAGGGAGACTAGCCAGGGAGATACGCAGTATTTT	CASSRETSQGDTQYF
-	TRBV27	TRBJ2-5	-	TGTGCCAGCAGTTTATCCCCAACACCGTACCAAGAGACCCAGTACTTC	CASSLSPTPYQETQYF
-	TRBV12-5	TRBJ2-2	-	TGTGCTAGTGGCCTCGCCTTACAGGGCGTGGACACCGGGGAGCTGTTTTTT	CASGLALQGVDTGELFF
-	TRBV27	TRBJ1-6	TRBD1	TGTGCCAGCAGACCAGGGACAGTTAATTCCCCCCTCCACTTT	CASRPGTVNSPLHF
-	TRBV6-5	TRBJ2-7	TRBD2	TGTGCCAGCAGTTACAGACTAGCGGGTCCCTACGAGCAGTACTTC	CASSYRLAGPYEQYF
-	TRBV2	TRBJ2-5	-	TGTGCCAGCAGTACGGGTCGTCCTATTCAAGAGACCCAGTACTTC	CASSTGRPIQETQYF
-	TRBV6-5	TRBJ1-5	TRBD1	TGTGCCAGCAAATCCGACAGGGGAGATCAGCCCCAGCATTTT	CASKSDRGDQPQHF
-	TRBV14	TRBJ2-5	TRBD2	TGTGCCAGCAGCCCGGGACTAATCCCTTACCAGGAGACCCAGTACTTC	CASSPGLIPYQETQYF
-	TRBV4-2	TRBJ1-3	-	TGTGCCAGCAGCCAAGGTGGGGCAGGGTCAGGAAACACCATATATTTT	CASSQGGAGSGNTIYF